The next 18 T cell receptor beta chains were all read from a single sample in a study of control samples from healthy donors and cancer patients. The protocol was immunoSEQ multiplex PCR, while the TCRdb copy is restricted to in-frame clones and leaves out a portion. The sample has approximately 150,000 clones; almost 90% are singletons. What was sequenced was blood. All receptors come from a man aged 18-30 years in good health.

This clone was seen just once. The V and J genes are TRBV4-3 and TRBJ2-7; a possible D gene is TRBD1 (5 bases). CDR1 LGHNA and CDR2 YSLEER come from the germline V gene. CDR3 length: 14 residues. V lost 4 bases and J 2 bases, leaving 12 bases between the germline ends. Here the CDR3 DNA reads TGCGCCAGCAGCCCCGACAGTGAAGCCTACGAGCAGTACTTC. Encoded protein: CASSPDSEAYEQYF.

This chain links TRBV6-5 with TRBJ1-1, with 8 bases fitting TRBD1. The CDR3 is made up of 13 amino acids. The germline V gene has CDR1 MNHEY and CDR2 SVGAGI. Unmatched junction bases numbered 4, after V lost 6 bases and J lost 4 bases. CDR3: CASSLQGGTEAFF. CDR3 coding DNA: TGTGCCAGCAGCCTACAGGGGGGCACTGAAGCTTTCTTT.

About this clone itself: Other DNA sequences in this sample translate to the same CDR3. This chain connects TRBV3-1 (or the pseudogene TRBV3-2) to TRBJ1-3; D may be TRBD1 (6 bases). The V end was cut by 0 bases, the J end by 4 bases, with 10 bases between. Germline V gives CDR1 LGHDT, CDR2 YNNKEL (reference sequence). There are 15 residues in the CDR3. CDR3 residues: CASSQDRGSGNTIYF. CDR3 bases: TGTGCCAGCAGCCAAGACAGGGGATCGGGAAACACCATATATTTT.

The chain combines TRBV9 with TRBJ1-2, with D hard to call. CDR1 and CDR2 (germline): SGDLS, YYNGEE. With 0 bases removed from V and 0 bases from J, the gap between germline ends came to 6 bases. The CDR3 is made up of 14 amino acids. In DNA, the CDR3 is TGTGCCAGCAGCGTAGCCATAGCTAACTATGGCTACACCTTC. Its protein is CASSVAIANYGYTF. The entire variable domain, with the rest obtained from reference TRBV9 and TRBJ1-2, is as follows: DSGVTQTPKHLITATGQRVTLRCSPRSGDLSVYWYQQSLDQGLQFLIQYYNGEERAKGNILERFSAQQFPDLHSELNLSSLELGDSALYFCASSVAIANYGYTFGSGTRLTVV.

V is TRBV6-2 or TRBV6-3 and J is TRBJ1-5; 7 nucleotides align to TRBD1. The V segment lost 10 bases and the J segment 0 bases; nucleotides outside the gene matches: 21. From germline, CDR1 is MNHEY and CDR2 SVGEGT. The CDR3 is 19 amino acids. CDR3 in amino acids: CAKSPCTGTESDSNQPQHF. The CDR3 DNA reads as TGTGCCAAAAGCCCTTGTACCGGGACAGAAAGCGATAGCAATCAGCCCCAGCATTTT.

This clone was counted ten times or more. The chain couples TRBV4-1 to TRBJ2-7, with 7 bases aligning to TRBD1. This CDR3 comprises 17 residues. CDR1 MGHRA and CDR2 YSYEKL come from the germline V gene. Trimming at V came to 1 base and at J to 4 bases, leaving 13 bases not matched to a gene. CDR3 loop: CASSQVRLRQGKYEQYF. The CDR3 coding sequence is TGCGCCAGCAGCCAAGTCCGTCTGAGACAGGGAAAATACGAGCAGTACTTC.

The J gene is TRBJ2-5, the V gene TRBV10-3; tentatively, D is TRBD2 (7 bases). Trimming stripped 3 bases from V and 4 bases from J, with 18 bases between. The CDR3 contains 16 residues. Per germline, CDR1 ENHRY and CDR2 SYGVKD. In DNA form, the CDR3 reads TGTGCCATCAGTGACGGGGGCGGGGGAGTAGGAGAGACCCAGTACTTC. Protein: CAISDGGGGVGETQYF.

The rearrangement links TRBV7-3 to TRBJ2-5, with no clear D. V was shortened by 6 bases and J by 5 bases, with 13 bases between the two germline ends. Germline-derived CDR1 and CDR2 are SGHTA and FQGTGA. The CDR3 covers 13 residues. CDR3 in DNA: TGTGCCAGCAGGGAGCCCAATGAGGAGACCCAGTACTTC. This translates into CASREPNEETQYF. Combining the CDR3 with reference TRBV7-3 and TRBJ2-5 gives the whole variable domain GAGVSQTPSNKVTEKGKYVELRCDPISGHTALYWYRQSLGQGPEFLIYFQGTGAADDSGLPNDRFFAVRPEGSVSTLKIQRTERGDSAVYLCASREPNEETQYFGPGTRLLVL.

The rearrangement uses TRBV4-1 and TRBJ1-4; D is unresolved. V was trimmed by 3 bases and J by 0 bases, leaving 8 bases between them. This CDR3 contains 15 residues. Germline CDR1 reads MGHRA; CDR2 reads YSYEKL. CDR3 residues: CASSQEQATNEKLFF. Written as DNA, the CDR3 is TGCGCCAGCAGCCAGGAACAAGCAACTAATGAAAAACTGTTTTTT.

DNA of the CDR3: TGCGCCAGCAGCCAAGGGATTGGGACGTTGTATGGCTACACCTTC. Its protein is CASSQGIGTLYGYTF. The V and J genes are TRBV4-1 and TRBJ1-2; D is perhaps TRBD1 (5 bases). CDR3 length equals 15 residues. The germline CDR1 and CDR2 sequences are MGHRA and YSYEKL. V lost 1 base to trimming and J lost 5 bases, with 14 bases between them.

The rearrangement uses TRBV5-1 and TRBJ2-1; TRBD1 matches at 8 bases. The CDR3 is 15 residues long. Germline CDR1 SGHRS, CDR2 YFSETQ. V lost 2 bases and J lost 6; bases outside the gene matches: 7. The CDR3 sequence: CASSLETGVLNEQFF. DNA for the CDR3: TGCGCCAGCAGCTTAGAGACAGGGGTGCTCAATGAGCAGTTCTTC.

Only a few counts were recorded for this clone. V usage is TRBV12-5 and J usage is TRBJ1-5; TRBD1 is a possible D gene (6 bases). Trimming cost V 9 bases and J 0 bases, with 18 bases left between them. The CDR3 contains 16 residues. CDR1 is LGHNT, CDR2 FRNRAP, per germline. The CDR3 sequence is CASRGAGDDSNQPQHF. CDR3 DNA sequence: TGTGCTAGCCGGGGGGCGGGGGATGATAGCAATCAGCCCCAGCATTTT.

The chain is built from TRBV30 and TRBJ1-6; the match to TRBD1 covers 7 bases. This CDR3 is built from 15 residues. The junction had 6 bases not matched to a gene; V was cut back by 3 bases and J by 4 bases. Germline CDR1 reads GTSNPN; CDR2 reads SVGIG (reference sequence). The CDR3: CAWRVKGAYNSPLHF. Here the CDR3 DNA reads TGTGCCTGGAGGGTTAAGGGGGCTTATAATTCACCCCTCCACTTT.

The count of this clone is one. This chain uses TRBV4-2 with TRBJ2-1; 8 bases are shared with TRBD2. There are 14 residues in the CDR3. V trimming: 4 bases; J trimming: 5 bases; junction bases outside the gene matches: 4. CDR1 LGHNA and CDR2 YNFKEQ come from the germline V gene. The CDR3 DNA follows: TGTGCCAGCAGCCCGGGGGGGTCCCACAATGAGCAGTTCTTC. Its protein is CASSPGGSHNEQFF.

The CDR3 sequence: CASSEGRTGDNYGYTF. The CDR3 nucleotides read TGTGCCAGCAGTGAAGGGAGGACAGGGGATAACTATGGCTACACCTTC. The rearrangement joins TRBV6-1 to TRBJ1-2; 9 bases fit TRBD1. Germline trimming cut 1 base from V and 1 base from J; bases unmatched to any gene: 4. This CDR3 is built from 16 residues. Germline V gene sequence: CDR1 MNHNS, CDR2 SASEGT.

The chain employs TRBV11-1 and TRBJ2-4, with a tentative D call TRBD2 (5 bases). CDR3 size: 14 residues. The germline V gene has CDR1 SGHAT and CDR2 FQDESV (reference sequence). V lost 3 bases and J 8 bases, leaving 14 bases between the germline ends. The DNA of the CDR3 is TGTGCCAGCAGCTTTGGAGGTACGGAGGACATTCAGTACTTC. Translated, it gives CASSFGGTEDIQYF. The entire variable domain, with the rest obtained from reference TRBV11-1 and TRBJ2-4, is as follows: EAEVAQSPRYKITEKSQAVAFWCDPISGHATLYWYRQILGQGPELLVQFQDESVVDDSQLPKDRFSAERLKGVDSTLKIQPAELGDSAMYLCASSFGGTEDIQYFGAGTRLSVL.

This chain joins TRBV6-6 and TRBJ2-7, with 7 bases aligning to TRBD1. V trimming: 6 bases; J trimming: 0 bases; junction bases outside the gene matches: 8. Germline loops: CDR1 MNHNY, CDR2 SVGAGI (reference sequence). The length of the CDR3 is 15 residues. The CDR3 coding sequence is TGTGCCAGCAGGGGCACCCGGGACAGCTCCTACGAGCAGTACTTC. Translation: CASRGTRDSSYEQYF.

The chain combines TRBV27 with TRBJ1-1; no clear D. The CDR3 is 15 amino acids. CDR1 is MNHEY and CDR2 is SMNVEV in the germline V gene (reference sequence). Trimming removed 1 base from V and 0 bases from J, with 9 bases in between. This CDR3 reads CASSLYGPLNTEAFF. The DNA of the CDR3 is TGTGCCAGCAGTTTATATGGGCCGCTGAACACTGAAGCTTTCTTT.